Sequencing of this T cell receptor beta chain was carried out in a study of patients and donors after allogeneic stem cell transplantation. TCRdb re-called the RT-PCR reads through MiXCR, storing one row per CDR3 protein. The sample lists under 200,000 distinct CDR3 sequences, about 30% seen once, with about 3.3% in the top ten. CDR3 length equals 13 residues. Trimming shortened V by 2 bases and J by 8 bases, and 12 bases separated the two germline ends. In germline, CDR1 is MNHEY, CDR2 SVGEGT. Sequenced material: blood, either unsorted or a sorted T cell fraction (not recorded which). This clonotype was sampled from a human donor who was either an allogeneic HSCT recipient or a stem cell or donor lymphocyte infusion donor (not recorded which). It is not recorded whose cells these are; they may come from a transplant donor. The gene calls are TRBV6-2 or TRBV6-3 and TRBJ1-1; the D gene is possibly TRBD1 (6 bases). The CDR3 region has the DNA TGTGCCAGCAGTTACCCGACGGGGGCCGAAGCTTTCTTT. Protein product: CASSYPTGAEAFF.